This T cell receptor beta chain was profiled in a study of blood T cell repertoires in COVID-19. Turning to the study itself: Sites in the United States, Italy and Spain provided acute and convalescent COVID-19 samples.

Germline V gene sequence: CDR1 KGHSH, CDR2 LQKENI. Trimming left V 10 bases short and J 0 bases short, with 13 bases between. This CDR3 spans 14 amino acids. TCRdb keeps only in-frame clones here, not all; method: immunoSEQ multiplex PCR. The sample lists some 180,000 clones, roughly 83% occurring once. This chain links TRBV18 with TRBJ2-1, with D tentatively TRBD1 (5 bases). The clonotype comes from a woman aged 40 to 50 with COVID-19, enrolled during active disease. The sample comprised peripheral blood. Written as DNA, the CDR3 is TGTGCCAACCGCAGGGATTCCTCCTACAATGAGCAGTTCTTC. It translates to CANRRDSSYNEQFF.